Given below is one T cell receptor (beta chain) in context. Its antigen is unknown. Nothing much larger sits one base from this clone, and base qualities are not available. The library was obtained by the immunoSEQ multiplex PCR assay. For the multiplex PCR, a mixture combining 60 forward primers for TCR Vbeta segments and 13 reverse primers for TCR Jbeta segments was used. The CDR3 region of rearranged TCR beta genes was amplified from genomic DNA with a multiplex PCR assay. On the Illumina HiSeq System, the amplified TCR beta libraries were sequenced as 87-base-pair reads. In the authors' own workflow: Across the 666 repertoires, a later analysis counted tens of millions of unique TCR beta chains, some 11 million of which were shared by at least two donors. Raw reads were error-corrected and collapsed into unique sequences with a nearest-neighbor algorithm that merged closely related sequences to remove PCR and sequencing errors. V, D and J gene segments were assigned by aligning CDR3 sequences to IMGT reference sequences. For a sequence to be retained, a match of at least six nucleotides was required to both a V gene segment and a J gene segment. Rearrangements were classified as productive when the CDR3 lacked stop codons and remained in frame with V and J, and all other rearrangements were classified as non-productive. CDR3 was defined according to IMGT convention as the region running from the second conserved V-encoded cysteine to the conserved J-encoded phenylalanine. Sequences without an unambiguous match to a single V gene segment were excluded from the earlier analysis of 500 to 700 of the donors. In an earlier analysis of 587 of the donors, V segments were called functional above 56.7% productive rearrangements and were called segregating when the between-donor standard deviation exceeded 5%. A statistical classification framework was built for diagnosing cytomegalovirus status from the catalog of TCR beta chain sequences. A later analysis assigned V and J genes by comparing TCR nucleotide sequences with IMGT/GENE-DB human TR gene sequences. Using the TCRdist pipeline, a later analysis assigned CDR3 sequences along with most-parsimonious VDJ recombination scenarios. In a later analysis, each TCR beta chain was defined by its CDR3 amino acid sequence together with its V-gene family, and reads lacking a unique V-gene family were excluded. As a way to deal with suspected cross-contamination and a sequencing artifact, a later analysis dropped 450 to 700 nucleotide sequences that were highly shared and had low generation probability. In a later analysis, a clonal expansion index was calculated for each public chain from normalized within-repertoire ranks of inferred template counts. In a later analysis, generation probabilities were computed with a VDJ recombination model fitted to out-of-frame rearrangements, and the resulting probabilities were checked against IGoR. In a later analysis, TCR-TCR, TCR-HLA and TCR-CMV co-occurrence was scored with hypergeometric tests, and a repertoire-size bias correction was applied to TCR pairs. A later analysis estimated false discovery rates by permuting HLA or CMV assignments 20 times. A later analysis grouped co-occurring TCRs with DBSCAN, adding TCRdist sequence similarity when clustering within HLA-allele-positive subsets. Co-occurrence clustering excluded repertoires with fewer than 30,000 or more than 120,000 public chains, plus five with anomalous nucleotide sharing. The table was pulled from immuneACCESS by TCRdb, which kept in-frame rearrangements only. Such tables lose some clones; where checked, under half of the loss comes from unresolved V genes, and the rest has no known cause. The D gene and trimming were derived from the DNA, and the V and J assignments and clone size from that table. A total of fewer than 70,000 clones appear in this sample, around 68% of them only once. Of the sample, around 9.9% falls within the top ten clones.

The cohort consisted of some 670 healthy bone marrow donors. At the time of sampling, all cohort members were nominally healthy, though unrecorded immune exposures were likely present. The donor was CMV seronegative and was included in the group of 352 seronegative cohort members. Every donor gave a peripheral blood sample, and the peripheral blood mononuclear cells from that sample were used for TCR beta sequencing. Genomic DNA extraction from the blood cell samples was performed with the Qiagen DNeasy Blood Extraction Kit. Reading from cysteine to phenylalanine, the CDR3 counts 16 amino acids. Only the CDR3 DNA stays, 48 bases, in frame from base 1. The germline V gene (reference sequence) specifies SEHNR as CDR1 and FQNEAQ as CDR2. V has 5 bases trimmed and J has 7 bases trimmed; junction bases matching no gene number 7. The record originates from a study of cytomegalovirus exposure and HLA in healthy donors (dated by TCRdb to the late 2010s). Regarding the research as a whole: According to an earlier analysis of 550 to 700 of the donors, some 170 million T cells yielded roughly 110 million unique TCR beta sequences and 276 Gb of sequence data. Roughly 320 gigabases of sequencing data and 75 million to 85 million unique TCR sequences made up an early release that covered some 640 HLA-typed donors. Of the 300 to 500 genotyped donors, 65% to 90% were placed in the genetic ancestry cluster associated with self-reported Caucasian donors. The study aimed to test whether cataloging public T cell receptors could reveal signatures of past pathogen exposure. The T cell repertoires of about 700 subjects were profiled by immunosequencing and related to cytomegalovirus serostatus. In addition to the first cohort of 666 subjects, a separate validation cohort of about 120 different subjects was used. To predict cytomegalovirus infection status, the study combined high-throughput TCR immunosequencing, statistical association of individual TCRs with disease status, and machine learning. A later analysis re-examined previously published TCR beta repertoires from about 670 donors and added high-resolution HLA genotyping to investigate patterns of TCR occurrence. Rather than using new phenotypic data, the later analysis identified candidate immune exposures from TCR beta sequences and from how often those sequences occurred across donors. An earlier analysis of 450 to 750 of the donors used high-throughput TCR beta sequencing to judge whether each TCR beta V gene segment behaved as functional or pseudogenic. Donor age, sex, ethnicity and CMV serostatus were compiled alongside the repertoire data. In a later genetic analysis, genome-wide SNP genotypes for about 55% of the 666 donors were used, and that subset was treated as a discovery cohort. Every repertoire in the discovery cohort had been generated on one and the same sequencing platform. Class I and class II HLA loci were covered by the typing at four-digit resolution. The number of donors typed differed by locus, with roughly 629-640 for A, B, C, DRB1 and DQB1, 522 for DQA1, 600 to 610 for DPA1, and around 450 for DPB1. Four to six DR-DQ haplotypes were handled as single units for association and clustering, since linkage in the cohort was strong. On average, 235,054 unique TCR beta nucleotide sequences were sequenced per donor among a few hundred genotyped donors of the cohort, with around 19% of those sequences being non-productive.

Overall study outcomes, separate from this receptor: Linkage disequilibrium might explain the correlated functional status among segregating V segments, but an unknown experimental factor could not be excluded. In a later analysis, several top co-occurrence clusters were reported to appear linked to parvovirus B19, influenza, CMV and Epstein-Barr virus. Most TCR sequences were observed very rarely across donors, whereas some public TCRs were present in many individuals. The classifier was reported to diagnose cytomegalovirus status with high specificity and sensitivity in both the original cohort and the validation cohort. In a later analysis, some 17,000 TCR beta sequences were associated with specific HLA alleles at a false discovery rate of 0.05. The earlier analysis of fewer than 750 of the donors excluded around 17 rarely observed V segments, including chromosome 9 orphons, because counts were too low. Because the 87-base-pair reads could not distinguish some IMGT-functional V segments, including TRBV6-2 and TRBV6-3, those segments were excluded. The presence/absence analyses assumed that sequencing depth was roughly uniform across donors, and that assumption may not be true. In a later analysis, HLA-associated TCR beta chains were found to be more clonally expanded and to have lower generation probabilities than equally common non-associated chains. According to the authors, the approach could potentially be generalized to other disease states and immunological phenotypes. V-gene and J-gene trimming of TCR beta chains was associated with a missense DCLRE1C variant in a later genetic analysis, and the association was replicated in an independent cohort. This cohort had only TCR beta chains sequenced, and the lack of alpha or paired-chain data limited which features could be detected. Assigning TCR associations to individual alleles was difficult when HLA alleles, especially DR and DQ, strongly co-occurred. A few of the identified cytomegalovirus-associated TCR beta chains were confirmed in vitro to be specific for cytomegalovirus antigens. An earlier analysis of several hundred of the donors showed that most TCR beta V segments appeared in productive rearrangements either about 87% or about 30% of the time, which broadly matched IMGT annotations. The study gave a list of 150 to 200 TCR beta chains associated with cytomegalovirus. Because HLA typing was unavailable for some donors at each locus, only the typed subset was used in association tests. A cluster of highly shared sequence variants was judged likely to represent a technical artifact of the sequencing pipeline. A further reported finding was that TCR beta sequences accurately predicted the HLA-A and HLA-B alleles for most subjects in the first cohort. Most CMV-associated TCR beta chains appeared to be HLA-restricted in a later analysis, and the HLA associations seemed to be driven largely by CMV exposure. According to a later genetic analysis, donors in an Asian-associated ancestry cluster had fewer N-insertions in productive TCRs than the roughly 660-donor mean. According to a later analysis, TCR association rates differed among HLA loci, with DRB1 alleles showing the most associated TCRs and HLA-C alleles showing the fewest. CMV serostatus was the only immune exposure information available for the cohort.

Sequenced: PBMCs. Here the chain combines TRBV7-9 and TRBJ2-1; 14 bases in the junction line up with TRBD2. This TCR was recovered from a woman aged 25-40 years in good health and CMV-seronegative. The CDR3 region has the sequence CASSRGLAGGWNEQFF. The DNA sequence reads TGTGCCAGCAGCCGTGGACTAGCGGGGGGTTGGAATGAGCAGTTCTTC.